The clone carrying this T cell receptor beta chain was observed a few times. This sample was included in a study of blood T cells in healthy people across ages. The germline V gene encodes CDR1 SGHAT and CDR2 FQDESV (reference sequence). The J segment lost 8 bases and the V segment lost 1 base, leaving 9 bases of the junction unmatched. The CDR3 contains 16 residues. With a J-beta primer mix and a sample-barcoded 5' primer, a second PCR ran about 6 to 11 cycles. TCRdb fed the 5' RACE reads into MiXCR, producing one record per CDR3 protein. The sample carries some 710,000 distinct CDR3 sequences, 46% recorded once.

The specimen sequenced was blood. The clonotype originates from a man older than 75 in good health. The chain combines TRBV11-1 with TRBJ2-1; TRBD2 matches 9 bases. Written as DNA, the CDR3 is TGTGCCAGCAGCTTAGAATCGCTAGCGGGACCTTATGAGCAGTTCTTC. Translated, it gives CASSLESLAGPYEQFF.